The 7 T cell receptor beta chains reported below all come from one sample, sequenced in a study of blood T cell repertoires in COVID-19. Assay used: immunoSEQ multiplex PCR; TCRdb lists only in-frame clones, some missing. The repertoire holds about 220,000 clones, with 84% as singletons. The sample comprised peripheral blood. The receptors derive from a woman aged 55-69 years who had recovered from COVID-19.

The rearrangement uses TRBV3-1 (or the pseudogene TRBV3-2) and TRBJ2-1; no reliable D call. The CDR3 totals 13 residues. Germline CDR1 is LGHDT and CDR2 is YNNKEL (reference sequence). Trimming removed 1 base at V and 10 bases at J, with 11 bases between. CDR3 sequence reads: CASSQVAGTEQFF. The CDR3 DNA is TGTGCCAGCAGCCAAGTAGCTGGCACCGAGCAGTTCTTC.

V and J are TRBV9 and TRBJ1-1; D possibly corresponds to TRBD1 (6 bases). This CDR3 has 14 amino acids. V shed 2 bases and J shed 1 base, with 9 bases lying between them. Germline CDR1 SGDLS, CDR2 YYNGEE. For the CDR3, the DNA is TGTGCCAGCAGCGTCAGGGGCTCGAACACTGAAGCTTTCTTT. Its protein product is CASSVRGSNTEAFF. Filled out from reference TRBV9 and TRBJ1-1, the complete variable domain reads DSGVTQTPKHLITATGQRVTLRCSPRSGDLSVYWYQQSLDQGLQFLIQYYNGEERAKGNILERFSAQQFPDLHSELNLSSLELGDSALYFCASSVRGSNTEAFFGQGTRLTVV.

The J gene is TRBJ1-3, the V gene TRBV5-1, with 7 bases identical to TRBD1. Germline V gene data show CDR1 as SGHRS and CDR2 as YFSETQ. V lost 4 bases to trimming and J lost 0 bases; unmatched junction nucleotides: 10. The CDR3 length is 17 residues. The CDR3 coding sequence is TGCGCCAGCAGCCCCCTTACAGGGGTTACCTCTGGAAACACCATATATTTT. This sequence encodes CASSPLTGVTSGNTIYF.

This sequence joins TRBV9 and TRBJ1-5; unclear D gene. The germline V and J ends were trimmed by 0 bases and 6 bases, with 10 bases remaining between them. This CDR3 region has 14 residues. From germline, CDR1 is SGDLS and CDR2 YYNGEE. The CDR3 nucleotides read TGTGCCAGCAGCGTAGGCGGGGTCGGTCAGCCCCAGCATTTT. This translates into CASSVGGVGQPQHF.

This rearrangement joins TRBV11-2 to TRBJ1-3; D perhaps matches TRBD1 (5 bases). The CDR3 sequence is 14 residues long. Germline CDR1 and CDR2: SGHAT and FQNNGV. V was pared by 2 bases and J by 6 bases, with 11 bases between. The DNA for the CDR3 is TGTGCCAGCAGCTTAAGCTTAGGGGTAAACACCATATATTTT. Translated, it gives CASSLSLGVNTIYF. The whole variable domain, remainder taken from reference TRBV11-2 and TRBJ1-3, is EAGVAQSPRYKIIEKRQSVAFWCNPISGHATLYWYQQILGQGPKLLIQFQNNGVVDDSQLPKDRFSAERLKGVDSTLKIQPAKLEDSAVYLCASSLSLGVNTIYFGEGSWLTVV.

The rearrangement links TRBV5-1 to TRBJ2-5, with 7 bases matching TRBD1. The CDR3 is 15 residues long. V shed 0 bases and J 2 bases; nucleotides not matched to a gene: 4. The germline V gene encodes CDR1 SGHRS and CDR2 YFSETQ. CDR3 region: CASSLGQGPQETQYF. The CDR3 DNA sequence: TGCGCCAGCAGCTTGGGACAGGGTCCTCAAGAGACCCAGTACTTC.

The chain employs TRBV2 and TRBJ1-4; D perhaps matches TRBD1 (6 bases). Trimming removed 6 bases from V and 5 bases from J, with 7 bases in between. Germline loops: CDR1 SNHLY, CDR2 FYNNEI. The CDR3 totals 12 residues. CDR3 loop: CASRDSNEKLFF. The CDR3 DNA reads TGTGCCAGCAGGGACAGCAATGAAAAACTGTTTTTT.